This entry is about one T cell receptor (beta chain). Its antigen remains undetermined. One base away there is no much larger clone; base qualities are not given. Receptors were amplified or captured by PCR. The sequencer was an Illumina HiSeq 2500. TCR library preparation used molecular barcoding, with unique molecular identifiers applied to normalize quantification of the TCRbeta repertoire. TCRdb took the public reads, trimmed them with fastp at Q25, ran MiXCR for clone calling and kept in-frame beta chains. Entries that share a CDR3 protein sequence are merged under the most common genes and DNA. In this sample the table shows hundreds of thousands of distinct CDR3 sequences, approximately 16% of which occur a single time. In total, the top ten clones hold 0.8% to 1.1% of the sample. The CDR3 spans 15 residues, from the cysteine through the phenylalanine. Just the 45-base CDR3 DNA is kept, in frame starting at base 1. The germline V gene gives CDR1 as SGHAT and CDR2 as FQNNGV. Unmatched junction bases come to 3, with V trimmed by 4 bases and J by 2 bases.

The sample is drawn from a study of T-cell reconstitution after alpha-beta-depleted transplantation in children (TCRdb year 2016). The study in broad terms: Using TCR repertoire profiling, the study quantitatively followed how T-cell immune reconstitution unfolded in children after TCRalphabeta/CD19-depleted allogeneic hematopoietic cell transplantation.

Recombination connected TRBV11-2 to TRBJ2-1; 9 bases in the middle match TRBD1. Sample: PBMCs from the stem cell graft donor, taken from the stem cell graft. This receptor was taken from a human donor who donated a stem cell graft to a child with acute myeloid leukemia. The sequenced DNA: TGTGCCAGCAGCTGGGGACAGGGCGCCTACAATGAGCAGTTCTTC. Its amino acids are CASSWGQGAYNEQFF.